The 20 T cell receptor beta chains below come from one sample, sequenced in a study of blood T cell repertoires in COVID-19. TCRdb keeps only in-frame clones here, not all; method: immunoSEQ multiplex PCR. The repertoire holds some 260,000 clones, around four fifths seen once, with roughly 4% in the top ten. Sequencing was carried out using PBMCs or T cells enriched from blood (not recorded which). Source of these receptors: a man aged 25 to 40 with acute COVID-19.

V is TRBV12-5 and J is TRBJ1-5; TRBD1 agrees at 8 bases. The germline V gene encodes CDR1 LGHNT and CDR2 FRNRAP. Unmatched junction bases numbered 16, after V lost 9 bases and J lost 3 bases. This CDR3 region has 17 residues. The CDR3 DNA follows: TGTGCTAGGCCCCACGACAGGGGCCAGCCACTCAATCAGCCCCAGCATTTT. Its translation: CARPHDRGQPLNQPQHF.

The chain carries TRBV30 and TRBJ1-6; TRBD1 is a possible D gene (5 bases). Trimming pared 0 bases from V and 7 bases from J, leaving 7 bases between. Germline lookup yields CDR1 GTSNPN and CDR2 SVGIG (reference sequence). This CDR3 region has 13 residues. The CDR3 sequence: CAWSVAGNSPLHF. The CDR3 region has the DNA TGTGCCTGGAGTGTAGCAGGGAATTCACCCCTCCACTTT.

CDR3 DNA sequence: TGTGCCAGCAGCTTAGCCAGGGGCCAACACGGGGAGCTGTTTTTT. This gives the protein CASSLARGQHGELFF. The rearrangement uses TRBV11-3 and TRBJ2-2; D is possibly TRBD1 (6 bases). The V end lost 1 base, the J end lost 7 bases, and 13 bases lay between the germline ends. The CDR3 runs 15 residues. Per germline, CDR1 SGHNT and CDR2 YENEEA.

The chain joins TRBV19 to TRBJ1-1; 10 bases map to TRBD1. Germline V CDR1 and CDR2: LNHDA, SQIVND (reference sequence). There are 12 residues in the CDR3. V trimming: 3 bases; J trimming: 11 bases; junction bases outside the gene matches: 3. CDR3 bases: TGTGCCAGTAGTATCGGGACAGGGGTCGCTTTCTTT. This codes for CASSIGTGVAFF.

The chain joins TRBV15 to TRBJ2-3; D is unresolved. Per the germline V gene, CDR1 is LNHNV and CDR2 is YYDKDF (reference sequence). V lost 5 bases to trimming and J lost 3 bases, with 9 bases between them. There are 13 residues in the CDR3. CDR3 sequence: CATSLATTDTQYF. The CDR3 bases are TGTGCCACCAGCCTGGCGACAACAGATACGCAGTATTTT.

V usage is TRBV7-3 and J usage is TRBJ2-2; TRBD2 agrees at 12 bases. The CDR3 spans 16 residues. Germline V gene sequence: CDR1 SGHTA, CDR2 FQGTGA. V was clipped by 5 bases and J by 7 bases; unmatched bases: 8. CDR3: CASSPGLAGNGGELFF. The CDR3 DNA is TGTGCCAGCAGCCCAGGACTAGCGGGAAATGGCGGGGAGCTGTTTTTT.

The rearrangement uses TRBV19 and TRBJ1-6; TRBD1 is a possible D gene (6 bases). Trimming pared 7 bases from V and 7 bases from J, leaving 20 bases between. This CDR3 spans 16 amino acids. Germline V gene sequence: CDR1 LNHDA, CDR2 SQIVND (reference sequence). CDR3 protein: CASIDPGQPQNSPLHF. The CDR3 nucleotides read TGTGCCAGTATCGACCCAGGACAGCCTCAGAATTCACCCCTCCACTTT.

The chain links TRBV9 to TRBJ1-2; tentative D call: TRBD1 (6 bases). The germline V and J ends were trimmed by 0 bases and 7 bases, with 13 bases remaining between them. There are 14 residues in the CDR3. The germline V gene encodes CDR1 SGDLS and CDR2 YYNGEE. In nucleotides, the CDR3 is TGTGCCAGCAGCGTAGACCAGGGGTTTGGTGGCTACACCTTC. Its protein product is CASSVDQGFGGYTF.

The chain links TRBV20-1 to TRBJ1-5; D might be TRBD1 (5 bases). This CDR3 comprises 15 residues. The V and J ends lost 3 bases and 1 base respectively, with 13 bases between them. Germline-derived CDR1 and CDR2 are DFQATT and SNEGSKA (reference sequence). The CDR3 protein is CSASHGRVSNQPQHF. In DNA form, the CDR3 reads TGCAGTGCTAGTCATGGCAGGGTCAGCAATCAGCCCCAGCATTTT.

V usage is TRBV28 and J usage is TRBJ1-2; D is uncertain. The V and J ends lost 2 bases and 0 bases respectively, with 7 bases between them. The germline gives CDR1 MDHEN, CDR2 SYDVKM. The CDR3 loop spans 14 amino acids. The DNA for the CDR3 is TGTGCCAGCAGTTTAGGCACCACTAACTATGGCTACACCTTC. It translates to CASSLGTTNYGYTF.

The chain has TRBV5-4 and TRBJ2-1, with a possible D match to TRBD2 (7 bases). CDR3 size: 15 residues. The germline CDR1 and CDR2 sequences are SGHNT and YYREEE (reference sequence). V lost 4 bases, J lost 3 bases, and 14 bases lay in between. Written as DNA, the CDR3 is TGTGCCAGCAGCCTCCCCGGGGGGCTCTACAATGAGCAGTTCTTC. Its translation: CASSLPGGLYNEQFF.

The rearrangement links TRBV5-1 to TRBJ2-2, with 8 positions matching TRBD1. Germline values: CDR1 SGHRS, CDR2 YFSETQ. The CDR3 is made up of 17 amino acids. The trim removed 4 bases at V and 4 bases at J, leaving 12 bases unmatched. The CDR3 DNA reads TGCGCCAGCAGCCTTGGCCTTGGGGGACAGGTCACCGGGGAGCTGTTTTTT. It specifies CASSLGLGGQVTGELFF.

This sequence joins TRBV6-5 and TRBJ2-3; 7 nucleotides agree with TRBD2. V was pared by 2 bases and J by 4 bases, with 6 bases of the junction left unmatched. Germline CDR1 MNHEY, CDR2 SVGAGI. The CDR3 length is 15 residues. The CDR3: CASSYKREAADTQYF. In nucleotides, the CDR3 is TGTGCCAGCAGTTACAAACGGGAGGCAGCAGATACGCAGTATTTT.

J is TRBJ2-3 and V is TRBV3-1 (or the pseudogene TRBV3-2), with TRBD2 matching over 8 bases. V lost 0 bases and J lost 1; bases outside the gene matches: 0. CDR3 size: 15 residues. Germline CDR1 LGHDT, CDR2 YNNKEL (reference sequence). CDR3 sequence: CASSQERGGTDTQYF. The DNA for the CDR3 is TGTGCCAGCAGCCAAGAGCGGGGGGGCACAGATACGCAGTATTTT.

CDR3 in DNA: TGTGCCAGTAGTTCGGTGAGGACAGCGAGGGCCCTCACTGAAGCTTTCTTT. Residues: CASSSVRTARALTEAFF. The chain links TRBV19 to TRBJ1-1; TRBD1 might be the D (6 bases). The germline CDR1 and CDR2 sequences are LNHDA and SQIVND (reference sequence). This CDR3 comprises 17 residues. Trimming cost V 5 bases and J 4 bases, with 23 bases left between them. The full variable domain, completed using reference TRBV19 and TRBJ1-1, is DGGITQSPKYLFRKEGQNVTLSCEQNLNHDAMYWYRQDPGQGLRLIYYSQIVNDFQKGDIAEGYSVSREKKESFPLTVTSAQKNPTAFYLCASSSVRTARALTEAFFGQGTRLTVV.

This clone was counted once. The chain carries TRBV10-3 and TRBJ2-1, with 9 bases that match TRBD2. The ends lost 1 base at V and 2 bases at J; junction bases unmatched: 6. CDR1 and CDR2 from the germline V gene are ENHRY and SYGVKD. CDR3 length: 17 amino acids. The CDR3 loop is CAISEFHSGSPYNEQFF. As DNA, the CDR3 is TGTGCCATCAGTGAGTTCCATAGCGGGAGCCCCTACAATGAGCAGTTCTTC.

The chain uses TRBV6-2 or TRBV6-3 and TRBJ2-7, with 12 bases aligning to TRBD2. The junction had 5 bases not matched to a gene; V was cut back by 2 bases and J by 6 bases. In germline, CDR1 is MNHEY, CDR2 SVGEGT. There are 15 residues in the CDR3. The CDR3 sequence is CASSYTGLAGSEQYV. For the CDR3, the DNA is TGTGCCAGCAGTTACACAGGACTAGCGGGATCCGAGCAGTACGTC.

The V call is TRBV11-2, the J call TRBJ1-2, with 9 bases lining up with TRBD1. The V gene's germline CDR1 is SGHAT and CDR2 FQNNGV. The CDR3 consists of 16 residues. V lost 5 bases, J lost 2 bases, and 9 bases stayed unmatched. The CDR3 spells CASSATGGQGNYGYTF. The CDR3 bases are TGTGCCAGCAGCGCCACAGGGGGACAGGGAAACTATGGCTACACCTTC.

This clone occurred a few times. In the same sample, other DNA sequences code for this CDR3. Written as DNA, the CDR3 is TGTGCCAGCAGTCCCACAGGGAACTATGGCTACACCTTC. Translated: CASSPTGNYGYTF. The rearrangement joins TRBV27 to TRBJ1-2, with D possibly matching TRBD1 (6 bases). Germline V gene lookup returns CDR1 MNHEY and CDR2 SMNVEV (reference sequence). The CDR3 is made up of 13 amino acids. V lost 5 bases and J 2 bases, leaving 9 bases between the germline ends.

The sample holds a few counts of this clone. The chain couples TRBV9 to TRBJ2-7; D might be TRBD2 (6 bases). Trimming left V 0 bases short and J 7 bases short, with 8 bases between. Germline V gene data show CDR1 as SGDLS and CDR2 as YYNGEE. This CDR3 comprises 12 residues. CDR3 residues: CASSVVGGEQYV. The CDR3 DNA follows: TGTGCCAGCAGCGTAGTCGGGGGTGAGCAGTACGTC.